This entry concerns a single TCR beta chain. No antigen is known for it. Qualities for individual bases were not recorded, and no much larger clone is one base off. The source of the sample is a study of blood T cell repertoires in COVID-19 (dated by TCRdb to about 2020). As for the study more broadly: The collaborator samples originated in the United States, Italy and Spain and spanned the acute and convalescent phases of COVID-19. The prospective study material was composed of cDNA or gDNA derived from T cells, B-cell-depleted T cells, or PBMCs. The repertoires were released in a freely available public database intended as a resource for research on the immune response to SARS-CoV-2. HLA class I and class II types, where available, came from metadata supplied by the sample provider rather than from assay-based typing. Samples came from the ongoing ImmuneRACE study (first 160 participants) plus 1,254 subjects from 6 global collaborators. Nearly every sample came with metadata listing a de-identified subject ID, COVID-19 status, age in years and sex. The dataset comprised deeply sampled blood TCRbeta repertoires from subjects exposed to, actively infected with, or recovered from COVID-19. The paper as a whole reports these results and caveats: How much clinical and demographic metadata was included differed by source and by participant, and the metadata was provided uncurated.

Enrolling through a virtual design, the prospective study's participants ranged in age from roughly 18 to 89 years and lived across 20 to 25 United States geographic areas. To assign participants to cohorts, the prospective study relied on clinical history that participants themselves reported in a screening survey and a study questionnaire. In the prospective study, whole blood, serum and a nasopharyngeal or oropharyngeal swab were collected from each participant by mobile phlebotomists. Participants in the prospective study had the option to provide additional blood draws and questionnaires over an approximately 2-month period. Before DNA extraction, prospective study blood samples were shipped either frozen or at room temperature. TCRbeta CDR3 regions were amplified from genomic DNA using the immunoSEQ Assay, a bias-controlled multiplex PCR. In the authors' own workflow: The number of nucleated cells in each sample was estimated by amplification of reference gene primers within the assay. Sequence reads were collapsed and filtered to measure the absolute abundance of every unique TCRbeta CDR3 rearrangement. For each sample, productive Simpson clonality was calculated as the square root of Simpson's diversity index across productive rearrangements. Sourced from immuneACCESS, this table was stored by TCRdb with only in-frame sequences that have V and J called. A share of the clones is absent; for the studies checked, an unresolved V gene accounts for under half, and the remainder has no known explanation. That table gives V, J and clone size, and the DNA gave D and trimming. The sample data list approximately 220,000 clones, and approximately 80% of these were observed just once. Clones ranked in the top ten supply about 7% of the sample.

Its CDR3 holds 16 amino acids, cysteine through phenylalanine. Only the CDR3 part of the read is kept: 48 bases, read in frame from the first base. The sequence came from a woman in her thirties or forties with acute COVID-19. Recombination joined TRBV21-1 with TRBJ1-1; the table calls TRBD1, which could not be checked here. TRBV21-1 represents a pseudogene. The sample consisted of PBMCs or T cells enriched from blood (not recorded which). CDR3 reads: CASSKVPGVGSTEAFF. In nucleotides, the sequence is TGTGCCAGCAGCAAAGTCCCAGGGGTTGGGAGTACTGAAGCTTTCTTT.